This T cell receptor (beta chain) is drawn from a study of T cells in Graves' hyperthyroidism and ophthalmopathy. There are 16 residues in the CDR3. J lost 3 bases, V lost 5 bases, and 7 bases had no gene match. RNA transcripts were the template for amplifying TCR beta CDR3 regions. With the HTBI primer set, the TCR CDR3 went through a first round of RT-PCR. TCRdb independently ran MiXCR on the multiplex PCR reads; one entry per CDR3 protein. The sample records fewer than 750,000 distinct CDR3 sequences, about 14% being singletons. Patients having uncontrolled infection, another autoimmune disease, pregnancy or lactation were not included. Each diagnosis drew on symptoms, thyroxine, TRAb, thyroid ultrasound and orbital computed tomography findings. The PBMCs were sourced from fresh peripheral blood (approximately 10 ml). There are many counts of this clonotype.

The chain joins TRBV12-3 or TRBV12-4 to TRBJ2-2; 9 nucleotides match TRBD1. Sequenced input: blood. The clonotype comes from a woman in her 40s with Graves' ophthalmopathy. CDR3 residues: CASSPGQGRYTGELFF. The CDR3 nucleotides read TGTGCCAGCAGTCCCGGACAGGGGAGGTACACCGGGGAGCTGTTTTTT.